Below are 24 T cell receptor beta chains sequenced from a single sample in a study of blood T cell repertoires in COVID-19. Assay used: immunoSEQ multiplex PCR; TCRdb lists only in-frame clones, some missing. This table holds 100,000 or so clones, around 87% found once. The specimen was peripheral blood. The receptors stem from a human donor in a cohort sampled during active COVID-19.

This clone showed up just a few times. The CDR3 bases are TGTGCCAGTAGTATAGATCATGACTCGACAGATACGCAGTATTTT. Its translation: CASSIDHDSTDTQYF. The chain combines TRBV19 with TRBJ2-3; D not resolved. Germline CDR1 reads LNHDA; CDR2 reads SQIVND (reference sequence). Between the trimmed V and J ends, which lost 0 bases and 3 bases, there was a span of 10 bases. This CDR3 comprises 15 residues. Full variable domain (remainder filled in from reference TRBV19 and TRBJ2-3): DGGITQSPKYLFRKEGQNVTLSCEQNLNHDAMYWYRQDPGQGLRLIYYSQIVNDFQKGDIAEGYSVSREKKESFPLTVTSAQKNPTAFYLCASSIDHDSTDTQYFGPGTRLTVL.

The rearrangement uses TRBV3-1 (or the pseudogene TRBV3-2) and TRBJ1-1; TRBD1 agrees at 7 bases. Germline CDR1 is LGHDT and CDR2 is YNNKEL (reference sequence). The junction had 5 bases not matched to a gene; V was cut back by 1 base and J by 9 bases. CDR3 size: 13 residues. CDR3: CASSQADRLKAFF. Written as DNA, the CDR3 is TGTGCCAGCAGCCAAGCGGACAGGCTTAAAGCTTTCTTT.

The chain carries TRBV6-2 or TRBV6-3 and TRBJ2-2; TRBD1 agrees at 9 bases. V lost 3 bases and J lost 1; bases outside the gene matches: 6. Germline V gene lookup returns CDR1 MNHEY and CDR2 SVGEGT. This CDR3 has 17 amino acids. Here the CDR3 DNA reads TGTGCCAGCAGTTATTCCGGGACAGGGAGGAACACCGGGGAGCTGTTTTTT. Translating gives CASSYSGTGRNTGELFF.

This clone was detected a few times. CDR3 sequence: CASSSRRGTYTEAFF. The CDR3 DNA reads as TGTGCCAGCAGCTCCCGGCGCGGCACCTACACTGAAGCTTTCTTT. This chain uses TRBV9 with TRBJ1-1; D remains ambiguous. The germline V and J ends were trimmed by 4 bases and 3 bases, with 16 bases remaining between them. Germline V gene data show CDR1 as SGDLS and CDR2 as YYNGEE. There are 15 residues in the CDR3. Full variable domain (rest looked up from reference TRBV9 and TRBJ1-1): DSGVTQTPKHLITATGQRVTLRCSPRSGDLSVYWYQQSLDQGLQFLIQYYNGEERAKGNILERFSAQQFPDLHSELNLSSLELGDSALYFCASSSRRGTYTEAFFGQGTRLTVV.

CDR3: CASGQGEGTEAFF. The CDR3 DNA sequence: TGTGCCAGTGGACAGGGAGAAGGCACTGAAGCTTTCTTT. The V gene is TRBV2, the J gene TRBJ1-1; 8 nucleotides agree with TRBD1. CDR3 length equals 13 residues. Germline V gene lookup returns CDR1 SNHLY and CDR2 FYNNEI. V dropped 9 bases and J dropped 4; count of bases not matched to a gene: 7.

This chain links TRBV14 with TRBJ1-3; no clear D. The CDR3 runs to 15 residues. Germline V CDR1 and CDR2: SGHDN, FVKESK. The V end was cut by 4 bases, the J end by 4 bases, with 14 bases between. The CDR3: CASSPNMRGGNTIYF. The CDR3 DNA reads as TGTGCCAGCAGCCCTAACATGCGAGGCGGAAACACCATATATTTT. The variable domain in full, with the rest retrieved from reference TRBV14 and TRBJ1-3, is EAGVTQFPSHSVIEKGQTVTLRCDPISGHDNLYWYRRVMGKEIKFLLHFVKESKQDESGMPNNRFLAERTGGTYSTLKVQPAELEDSGVYFCASSPNMRGGNTIYFGEGSWLTVV.

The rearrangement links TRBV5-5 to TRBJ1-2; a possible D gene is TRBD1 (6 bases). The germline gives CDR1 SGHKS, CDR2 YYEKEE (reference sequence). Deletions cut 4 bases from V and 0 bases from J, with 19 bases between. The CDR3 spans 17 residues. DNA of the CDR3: TGTGCCAGCAGCGCTGCACAGGGACCAGTCGCTAACTATGGCTACACCTTC. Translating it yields CASSAAQGPVANYGYTF.

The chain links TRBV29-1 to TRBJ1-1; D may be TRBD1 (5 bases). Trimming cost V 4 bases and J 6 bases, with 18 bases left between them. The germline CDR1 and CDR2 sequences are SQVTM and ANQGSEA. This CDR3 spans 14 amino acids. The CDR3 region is CSVGTRFAESEAFF. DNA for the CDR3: TGCAGCGTTGGGACAAGGTTTGCGGAGTCTGAAGCTTTCTTT.

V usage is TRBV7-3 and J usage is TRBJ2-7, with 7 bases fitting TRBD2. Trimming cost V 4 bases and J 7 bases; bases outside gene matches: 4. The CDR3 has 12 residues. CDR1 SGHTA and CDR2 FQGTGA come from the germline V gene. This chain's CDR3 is CASSSLGGEQYF. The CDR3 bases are TGTGCCAGCAGCTCCCTCGGGGGGGAGCAGTACTTC.

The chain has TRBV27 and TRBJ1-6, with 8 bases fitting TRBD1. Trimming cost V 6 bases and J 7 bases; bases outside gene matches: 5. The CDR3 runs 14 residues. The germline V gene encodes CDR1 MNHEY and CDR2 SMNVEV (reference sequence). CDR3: CASSRGTGNSPLHF. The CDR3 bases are TGTGCCAGCAGCCGAGGGACAGGAAATTCACCCCTCCACTTT.

DNA for the CDR3: TGTGCCAGTAGTTTCCGCTACGAGCAGTACTTC. Translating gives CASSFRYEQYF. The chain couples TRBV19 to TRBJ2-7; no definite D call. The germline gives CDR1 LNHDA, CDR2 SQIVND (reference sequence). The CDR3 is made up of 11 amino acids. Deletions cut 5 bases from V and 3 bases from J, with 5 bases between.

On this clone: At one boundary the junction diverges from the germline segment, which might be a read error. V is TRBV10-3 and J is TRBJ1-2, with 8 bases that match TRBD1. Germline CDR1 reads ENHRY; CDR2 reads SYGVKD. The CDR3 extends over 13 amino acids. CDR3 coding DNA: TGTGCCATCAGTACCTCCGAAGGACAGGGAGTTGGGTTC. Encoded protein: CAISTSEGQGVGF.

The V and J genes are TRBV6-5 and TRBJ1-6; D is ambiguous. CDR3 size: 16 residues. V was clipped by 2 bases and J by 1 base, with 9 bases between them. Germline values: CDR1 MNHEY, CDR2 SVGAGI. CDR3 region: CASSYGRKSYNSPLHF. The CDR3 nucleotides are TGTGCCAGCAGTTACGGCAGAAAATCCTATAATTCACCCCTCCACTTT.

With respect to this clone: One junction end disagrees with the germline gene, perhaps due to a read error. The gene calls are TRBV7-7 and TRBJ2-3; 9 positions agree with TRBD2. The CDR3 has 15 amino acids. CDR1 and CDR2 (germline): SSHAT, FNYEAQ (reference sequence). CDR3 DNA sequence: TGTGCTAGCAGCCCGACTAGCGGAGACACAGATACGCAGTATTTT. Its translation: CASSPTSGDTDTQYF.

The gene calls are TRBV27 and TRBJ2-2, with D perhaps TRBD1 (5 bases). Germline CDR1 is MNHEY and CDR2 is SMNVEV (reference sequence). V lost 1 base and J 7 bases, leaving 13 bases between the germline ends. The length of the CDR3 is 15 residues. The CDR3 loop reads CASSLYPRAVGELFF. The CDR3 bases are TGTGCCAGCAGTTTATATCCCAGGGCGGTCGGGGAGCTGTTTTTT.

CDR3 sequence reads: CASRPPDRAEAFF. The CDR3 DNA sequence: TGTGCCAGCAGGCCTCCGGACAGGGCAGAAGCTTTCTTT. The chain links TRBV28 to TRBJ1-1; 8 bases match TRBD1. CDR3 size: 13 residues. J was trimmed by 8 bases and V by 6 bases; bases with no gene match: 8. The germline V gene has CDR1 MDHEN and CDR2 SYDVKM.

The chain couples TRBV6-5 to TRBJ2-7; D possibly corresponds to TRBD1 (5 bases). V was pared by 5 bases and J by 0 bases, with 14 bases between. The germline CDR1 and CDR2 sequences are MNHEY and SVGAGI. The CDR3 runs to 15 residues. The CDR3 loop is CASSRMSRASYEQYF. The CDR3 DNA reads TGTGCCAGCAGTCGGATGAGCAGGGCCTCCTACGAGCAGTACTTC.

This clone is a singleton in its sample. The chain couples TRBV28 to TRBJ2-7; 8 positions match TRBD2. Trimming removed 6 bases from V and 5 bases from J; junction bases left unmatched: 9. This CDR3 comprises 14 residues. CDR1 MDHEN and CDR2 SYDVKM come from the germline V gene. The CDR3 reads CASSIAGKEDEQYF. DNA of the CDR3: TGTGCCAGCAGCATAGCGGGAAAAGAAGACGAGCAGTACTTC. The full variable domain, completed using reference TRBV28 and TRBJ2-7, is DVKVTQSSRYLVKRTGEKVFLECVQDMDHENMFWYRQDPGLGLRLIYFSYDVKMKEKGDIPEGYSVSREKKERFSLILESASTNQTSMYLCASSIAGKEDEQYFGPGTRLTVT.

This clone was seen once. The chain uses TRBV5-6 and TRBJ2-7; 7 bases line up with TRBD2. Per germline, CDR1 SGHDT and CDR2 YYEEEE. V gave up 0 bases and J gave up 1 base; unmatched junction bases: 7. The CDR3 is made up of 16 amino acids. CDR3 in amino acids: CASSLGLASLSYEQYF. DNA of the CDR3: TGTGCCAGCAGCTTGGGACTAGCCTCCCTTTCCTACGAGCAGTACTTC.

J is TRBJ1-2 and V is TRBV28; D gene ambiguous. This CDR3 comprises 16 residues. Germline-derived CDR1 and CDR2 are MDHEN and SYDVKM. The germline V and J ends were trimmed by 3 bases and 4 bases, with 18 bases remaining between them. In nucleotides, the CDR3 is TGTGCCAGCAGTTTGCCTCCGGGTAGTGGGTTCTATGGCTACACCTTC. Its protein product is CASSLPPGSGFYGYTF.

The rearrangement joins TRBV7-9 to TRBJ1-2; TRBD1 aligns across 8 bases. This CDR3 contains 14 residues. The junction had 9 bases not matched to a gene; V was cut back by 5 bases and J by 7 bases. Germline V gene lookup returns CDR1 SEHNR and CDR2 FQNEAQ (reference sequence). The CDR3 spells CASSLTGQVSGYTF. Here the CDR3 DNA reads TGTGCCAGCAGCCTAACGGGACAGGTCTCTGGCTACACCTTC.

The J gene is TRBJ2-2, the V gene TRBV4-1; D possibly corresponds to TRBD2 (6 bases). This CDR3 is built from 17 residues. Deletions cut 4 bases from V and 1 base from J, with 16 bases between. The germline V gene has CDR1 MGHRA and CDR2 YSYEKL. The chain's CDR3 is CASSPLNLGLNTGELFF. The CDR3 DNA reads TGCGCCAGCAGCCCACTCAACCTGGGACTGAACACCGGGGAGCTGTTTTTT.

The CDR3 DNA reads as TGTGCCAGCAGCTTGTATGGCCCGATCGCCTACGAGCAGTACTTC. Translated, it gives CASSLYGPIAYEQYF. This sequence joins TRBV5-6 and TRBJ2-7, with unresolved D. CDR3 length: 15 residues. Trimming pared 1 base from V and 2 bases from J, leaving 13 bases between. The germline V gene encodes CDR1 SGHDT and CDR2 YYEEEE.

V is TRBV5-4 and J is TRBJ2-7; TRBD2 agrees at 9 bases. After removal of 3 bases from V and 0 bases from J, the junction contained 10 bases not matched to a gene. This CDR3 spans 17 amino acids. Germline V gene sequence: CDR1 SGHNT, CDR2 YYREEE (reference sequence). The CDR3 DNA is TGTGCCAGCAGCTCGTTAATCCGGACTAGCGTCTCCTACGAGCAGTACTTC. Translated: CASSSLIRTSVSYEQYF.